The 2 T cell receptor beta chains below come from one sample, sequenced in a study of shared clonotypes between healthy human individuals. Measured with immunoSEQ multiplex PCR; TCRdb has only the in-frame clones, and not every one. The profile shows approximately 940,000 clones, over 60% of them singletons. Material for sequencing was memory CD4+ T cells sorted from blood. The subset here: CD45RA-negative fraction. The receptors derive from a man younger than 35 in good health.

The V gene is TRBV25-1, the J gene TRBJ1-3; weak D call: TRBD1 (5 bases). The CDR3 spans 15 residues. The germline gives CDR1 MGHDK, CDR2 SYGVNS. Deletions cut 3 bases from V and 3 bases from J, with 12 bases between. The chain's CDR3 is CASSDWRGNGNTIYF. CDR3 nucleotide sequence: TGTGCCAGCAGTGACTGGAGGGGCAATGGAAACACCATATATTTT.

J is TRBJ2-3 and V is TRBV7-3; 10 nucleotides align to TRBD2. With V trimmed by 4 bases and J by 1 base, 5 bases remained unmatched. The germline gives CDR1 SGHTA, CDR2 FQGTGA. CDR3 length: 16 amino acids. The CDR3 protein is CASSSNGLAGTDTQYF. As DNA, the CDR3 is TGTGCCAGCAGCTCAAACGGACTAGCGGGCACAGATACGCAGTATTTT.